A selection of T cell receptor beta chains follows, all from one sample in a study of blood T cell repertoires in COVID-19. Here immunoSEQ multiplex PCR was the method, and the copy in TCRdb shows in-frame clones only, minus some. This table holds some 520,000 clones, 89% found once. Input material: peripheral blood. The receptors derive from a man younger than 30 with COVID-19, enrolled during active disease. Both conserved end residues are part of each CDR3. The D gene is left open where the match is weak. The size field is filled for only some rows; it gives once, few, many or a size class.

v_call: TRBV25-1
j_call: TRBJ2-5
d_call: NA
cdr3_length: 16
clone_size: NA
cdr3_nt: TGTGCCAGCAGTGAATATGGCGGGGAGGTAGCGGAGACCCAGTACTTC
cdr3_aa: CASSEYGGEVAETQYF

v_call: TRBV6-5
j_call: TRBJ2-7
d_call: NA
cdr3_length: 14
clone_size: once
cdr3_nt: TGTGCCAGCACCCTAACGGGACAAAGGTACGAGCAGTACTTC
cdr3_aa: CASTLTGQRYEQYF

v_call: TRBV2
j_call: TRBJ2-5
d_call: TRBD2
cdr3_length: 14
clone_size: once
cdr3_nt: TGTGCCAGCAGGGTGACTAGCGAACAAGAGACCCAGTACTTC
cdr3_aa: CASRVTSEQETQYF

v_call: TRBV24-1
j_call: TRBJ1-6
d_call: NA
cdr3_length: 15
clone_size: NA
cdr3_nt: TGTGCCACTCCAGGGGCCGGGGCCAATTTTTCACCCCTCCACTTT
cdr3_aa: CATPGAGANFSPLHF

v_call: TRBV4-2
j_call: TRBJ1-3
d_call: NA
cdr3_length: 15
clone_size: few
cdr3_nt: TGTGCCAGCAGCCAAGAACAGATCTCTGGAAACACCATATATTTT
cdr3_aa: CASSQEQISGNTIYF

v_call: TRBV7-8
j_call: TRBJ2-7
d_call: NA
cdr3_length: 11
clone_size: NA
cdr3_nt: TGTGCCAGCAGCATCCACTACGAGCAGTACTTC
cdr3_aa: CASSIHYEQYF

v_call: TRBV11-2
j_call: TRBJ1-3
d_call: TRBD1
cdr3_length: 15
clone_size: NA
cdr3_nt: TGTGCCAGCAGCCTGACAGGGGGAACTGGAAACACCATATATTTT
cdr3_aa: CASSLTGGTGNTIYF

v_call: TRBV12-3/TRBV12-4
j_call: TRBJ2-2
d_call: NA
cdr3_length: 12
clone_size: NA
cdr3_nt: TGTGCCAGCAGACTTCTTCCCGGGGAGCTGTTTTTT
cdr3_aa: CASRLLPGELFF

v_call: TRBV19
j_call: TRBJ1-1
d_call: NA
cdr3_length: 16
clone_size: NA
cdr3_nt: TGTGCCAGTACCGAAGGGTCAGCTGTTAGGGGCACTGAAGCTTTCTTT
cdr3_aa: CASTEGSAVRGTEAFF

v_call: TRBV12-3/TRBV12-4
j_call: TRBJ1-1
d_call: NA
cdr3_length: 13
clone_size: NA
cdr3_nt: TGTGCCAGCAGTCCTAGGCTGACGACTGAAGCTTTCTTT
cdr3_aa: CASSPRLTTEAFF

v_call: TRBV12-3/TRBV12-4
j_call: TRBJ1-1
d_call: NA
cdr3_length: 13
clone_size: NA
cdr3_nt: TGTGCCAGCAGTGGACTTTTTTACACTGAAGCTTTCTTT
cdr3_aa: CASSGLFYTEAFF

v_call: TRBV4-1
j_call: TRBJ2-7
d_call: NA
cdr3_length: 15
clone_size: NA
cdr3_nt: TGCGCCAGCAGCCATGGTTCGGACAGCTCCTACGAGCAGTACTTC
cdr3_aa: CASSHGSDSSYEQYF

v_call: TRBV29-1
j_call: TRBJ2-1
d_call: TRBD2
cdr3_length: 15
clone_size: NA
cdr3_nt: TGCAGCGTTCCCCGGACTAGCGGAACGTACAATGAGCAGTTCTTC
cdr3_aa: CSVPRTSGTYNEQFF

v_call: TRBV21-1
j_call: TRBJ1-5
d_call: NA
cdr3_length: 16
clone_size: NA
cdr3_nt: TGTGCCAGCAGCAAAGAGGGGATGATTTCAGGACAGCCCCAGCATTTT
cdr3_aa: CASSKEGMISGQPQHF

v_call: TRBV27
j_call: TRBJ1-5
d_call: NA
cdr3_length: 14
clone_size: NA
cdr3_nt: TGTGCCAGCAGCCTTCAGGGAAGCAATCAGCCCCAGCATTTT
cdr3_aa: CASSLQGSNQPQHF

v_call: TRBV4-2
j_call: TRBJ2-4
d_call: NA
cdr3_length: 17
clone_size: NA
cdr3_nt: TGTGCCAGCAGCCAAGATCAGGCGGGCTCGCTCAAAAACATTCAGTACTTC
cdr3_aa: CASSQDQAGSLKNIQYF

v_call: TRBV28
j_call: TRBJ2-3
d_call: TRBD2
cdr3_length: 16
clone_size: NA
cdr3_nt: TGTGCCAGCAGTCCACCCCCCCGTACTAGCGGGGATACGCAGTATTTT
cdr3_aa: CASSPPPRTSGDTQYF

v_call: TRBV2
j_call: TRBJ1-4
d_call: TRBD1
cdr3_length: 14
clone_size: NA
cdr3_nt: TGTGCCAGTAGCCGGGACAGCTCGGATGAAAAACTGTTTTTT
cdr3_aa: CASSRDSSDEKLFF

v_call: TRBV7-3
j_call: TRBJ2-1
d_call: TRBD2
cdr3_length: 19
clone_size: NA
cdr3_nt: TGTGCCAGCAGCTTAACCCTAGCGGGAGGGGGACGCTCCTACAATGAGCAGTTCTTC
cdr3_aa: CASSLTLAGGGRSYNEQFF

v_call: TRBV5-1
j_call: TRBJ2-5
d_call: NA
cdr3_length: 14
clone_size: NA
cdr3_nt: TGCGCCAGCAGCTTGCAGGGGAGCGGAGAGACCCAGTACTTC
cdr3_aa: CASSLQGSGETQYF

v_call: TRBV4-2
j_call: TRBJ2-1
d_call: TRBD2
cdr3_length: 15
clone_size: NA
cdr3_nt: TGTGCCAGCAGCCCCGTTCACGGGGGGGCAGGTGAGCAGTTCTTC
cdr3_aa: CASSPVHGGAGEQFF

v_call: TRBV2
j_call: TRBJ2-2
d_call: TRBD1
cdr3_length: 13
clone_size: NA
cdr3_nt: TGTGCGAGCCGGGACAGTAATACCGGGGAGCTGTTTTTT
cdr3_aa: CASRDSNTGELFF

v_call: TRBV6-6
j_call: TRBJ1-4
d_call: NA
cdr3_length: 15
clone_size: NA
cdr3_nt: TGTGCCAGCAGGCGGGGGGGTTTCTCCTCTGAAAAACTGTTTTTT
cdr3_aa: CASRRGGFSSEKLFF

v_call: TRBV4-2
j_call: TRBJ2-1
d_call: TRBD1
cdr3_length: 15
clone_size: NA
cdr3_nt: TGTGCCAGCAGCGACCGGGACAGTTCCTACAATGAGCAGTTCTTC
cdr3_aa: CASSDRDSSYNEQFF

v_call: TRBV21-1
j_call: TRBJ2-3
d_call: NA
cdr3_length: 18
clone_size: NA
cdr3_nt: TGTGCCAGCAGCAAAGTACAGGGGGGCCCCCGTAGCACAGATACGCAGTATTTT
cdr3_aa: CASSKVQGGPRSTDTQYF

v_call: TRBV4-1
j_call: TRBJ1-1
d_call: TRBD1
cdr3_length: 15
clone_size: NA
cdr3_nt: TGCGCCAGCAGCCAGGGACAGAAGATGAACACTGAAGCTTTCTTT
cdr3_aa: CASSQGQKMNTEAFF

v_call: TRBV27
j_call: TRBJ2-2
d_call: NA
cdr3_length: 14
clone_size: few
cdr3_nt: TGTGCCAGCAGTGCTCGCAGGGTATCCGGGGAGCTGTTTTTT
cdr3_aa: CASSARRVSGELFF

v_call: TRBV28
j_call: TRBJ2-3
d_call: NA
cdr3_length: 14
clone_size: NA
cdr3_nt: TGTGCCAGCAGTCCTACAGGGATAAGTGATACGCAGTATTTT
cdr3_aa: CASSPTGISDTQYF

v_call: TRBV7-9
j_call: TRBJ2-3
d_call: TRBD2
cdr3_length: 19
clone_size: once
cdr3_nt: TGTGCCAGCAGCTTAGTGCGGACTAGCGGGAGCTTGAGCACAGATACGCAGTATTTT
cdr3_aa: CASSLVRTSGSLSTDTQYF

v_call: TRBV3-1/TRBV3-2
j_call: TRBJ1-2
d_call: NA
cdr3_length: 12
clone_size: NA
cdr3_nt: TGTGCCAGCAGCCAATTGGGCGATGGCTACACCTTC
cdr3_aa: CASSQLGDGYTF

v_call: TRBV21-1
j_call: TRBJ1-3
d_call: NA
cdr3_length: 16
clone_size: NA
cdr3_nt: TGTGCCAGCAGCAAACCGGGACAGAGAGATGGAAACACCATATATTTT
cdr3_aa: CASSKPGQRDGNTIYF

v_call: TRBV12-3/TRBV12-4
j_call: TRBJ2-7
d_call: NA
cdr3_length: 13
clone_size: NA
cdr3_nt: TGTGCCAGCAGTCTCGACTGGAGGGACGAGCAGTACTTC
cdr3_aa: CASSLDWRDEQYF

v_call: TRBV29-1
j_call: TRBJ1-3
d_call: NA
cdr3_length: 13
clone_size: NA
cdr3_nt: TGCAGCGGGACAGCCAGCTCTGGAAACACCATATATTTT
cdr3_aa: CSGTASSGNTIYF

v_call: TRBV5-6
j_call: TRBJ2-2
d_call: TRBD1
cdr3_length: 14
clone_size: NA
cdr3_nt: TGTGCCAGCAGCCCCGGACAGGGTTTTCGGGAGCTGTTTTTT
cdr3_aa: CASSPGQGFRELFF

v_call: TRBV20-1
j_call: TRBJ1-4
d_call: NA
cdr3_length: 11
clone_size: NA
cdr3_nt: TGCAGTGGGGGGACATCCGAAAAACTGTTTTTT
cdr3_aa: CSGGTSEKLFF

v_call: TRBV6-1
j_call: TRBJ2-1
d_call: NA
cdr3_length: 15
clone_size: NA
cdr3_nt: TGTGCCAGCAGTGAGCCGGGACTCGACTACAATGAGCAGTTCTTC
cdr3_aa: CASSEPGLDYNEQFF

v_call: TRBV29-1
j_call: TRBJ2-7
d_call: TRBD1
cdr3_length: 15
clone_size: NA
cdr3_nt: TGCAGCGTTGTATTCCCGGGACAGGGAGTCTACGAGCAGTACTTC
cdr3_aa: CSVVFPGQGVYEQYF

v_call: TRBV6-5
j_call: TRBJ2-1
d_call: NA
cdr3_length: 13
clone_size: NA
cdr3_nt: TGTGCCAGCAGCGCTACCAAGAACAATGAGCAGTTCTTC
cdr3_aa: CASSATKNNEQFF

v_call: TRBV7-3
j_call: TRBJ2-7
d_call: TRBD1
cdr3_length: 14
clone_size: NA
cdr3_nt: TGTGCCAGCAGCTTAGGGGACAGCCCTAGCGAGCAGTACTTC
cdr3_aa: CASSLGDSPSEQYF

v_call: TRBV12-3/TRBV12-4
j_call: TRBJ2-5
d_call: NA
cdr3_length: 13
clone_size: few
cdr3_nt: TGTGCCAGCAGTTTAGTCCTCCAAGAGACCCAGTACTTC
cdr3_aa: CASSLVLQETQYF

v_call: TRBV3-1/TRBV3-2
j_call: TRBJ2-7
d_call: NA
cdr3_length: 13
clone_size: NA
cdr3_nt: TGTGCCAGCACGGCACAGGGAGTTTACGAGCAGTACTTC
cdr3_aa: CASTAQGVYEQYF

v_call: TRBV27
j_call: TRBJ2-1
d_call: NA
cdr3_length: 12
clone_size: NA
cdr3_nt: TGTGCCAGCAGCCTCGGGGGGCATGAGCAGTTCTTC
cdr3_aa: CASSLGGHEQFF

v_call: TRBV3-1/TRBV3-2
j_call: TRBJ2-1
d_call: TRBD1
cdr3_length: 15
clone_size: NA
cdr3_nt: TGTGCCAGCAGCCCGGACAGGGGCTCCTACAATGAGCAGTTCTTC
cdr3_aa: CASSPDRGSYNEQFF

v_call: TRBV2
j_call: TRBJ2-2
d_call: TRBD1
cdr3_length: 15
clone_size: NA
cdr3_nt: TGTGCCAGCAGTGACCGGACAGGGATAACCGGGGAGCTGTTTTTT
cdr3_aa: CASSDRTGITGELFF

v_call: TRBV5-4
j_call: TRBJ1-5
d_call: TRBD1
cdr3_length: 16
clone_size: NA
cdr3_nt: TGTGCCAGCAGCCCCTCCCCGGGACAGTCAATTCAGCCCCAGCATTTT
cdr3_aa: CASSPSPGQSIQPQHF

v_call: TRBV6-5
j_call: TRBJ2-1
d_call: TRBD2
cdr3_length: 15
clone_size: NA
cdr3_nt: TGTGCCAGCAGTACTAGCGGGACTAGCTACAATGAGCAGTTCTTC
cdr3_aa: CASSTSGTSYNEQFF

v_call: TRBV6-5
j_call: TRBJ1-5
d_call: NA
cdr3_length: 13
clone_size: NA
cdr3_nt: TGTGCCAGCAGCCTAGCGGGACGGGAGCCCCAGCATTTT
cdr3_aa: CASSLAGREPQHF

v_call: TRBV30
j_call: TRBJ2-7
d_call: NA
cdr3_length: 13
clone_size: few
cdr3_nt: TGTGCCTTAATTCGAAAGGGGTCTTACGAGCAGTACTTC
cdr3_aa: CALIRKGSYEQYF

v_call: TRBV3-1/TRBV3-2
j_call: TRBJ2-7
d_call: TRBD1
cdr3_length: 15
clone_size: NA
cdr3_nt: TGTGCCAGCAGCCAAGGACAGGGGTTCTCCTACGAGCAGTACTTC
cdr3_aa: CASSQGQGFSYEQYF

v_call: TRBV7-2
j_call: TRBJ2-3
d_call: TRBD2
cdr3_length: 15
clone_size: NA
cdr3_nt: TGTGCCAGCAGCGGACTAGCGGGGGGGCTGAATACGCAGTATTTT
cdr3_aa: CASSGLAGGLNTQYF

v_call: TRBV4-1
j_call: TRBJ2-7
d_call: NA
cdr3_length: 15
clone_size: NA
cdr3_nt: TGCGCCAGCAGCCGATTAGACACAACCTCCTACGAGCAGTACTTC
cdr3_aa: CASSRLDTTSYEQYF

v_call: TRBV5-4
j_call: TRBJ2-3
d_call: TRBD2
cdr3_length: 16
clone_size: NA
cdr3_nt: TGTGCCAGCAGCTTGGCGGGGGGGCATGGCACAGATACGCAGTATTTT
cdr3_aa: CASSLAGGHGTDTQYF

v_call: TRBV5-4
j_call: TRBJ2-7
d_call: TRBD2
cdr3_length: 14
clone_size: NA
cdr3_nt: TGTGCCAGCAGCCCGGGACTAGCGGGAACCGAGCAGTACTTC
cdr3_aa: CASSPGLAGTEQYF

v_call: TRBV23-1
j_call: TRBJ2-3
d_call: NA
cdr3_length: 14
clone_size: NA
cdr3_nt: TGCGCCAGCAACCCGAGGGTTAGCACAGATACGCAGTATTTT
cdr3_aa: CASNPRVSTDTQYF

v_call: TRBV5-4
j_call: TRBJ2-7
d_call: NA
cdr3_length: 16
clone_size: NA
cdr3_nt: TGTGCCAGCAGCTTGATGAGTAGTGGGAGTAGCAACGAGCAGTACTTC
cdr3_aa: CASSLMSSGSSNEQYF